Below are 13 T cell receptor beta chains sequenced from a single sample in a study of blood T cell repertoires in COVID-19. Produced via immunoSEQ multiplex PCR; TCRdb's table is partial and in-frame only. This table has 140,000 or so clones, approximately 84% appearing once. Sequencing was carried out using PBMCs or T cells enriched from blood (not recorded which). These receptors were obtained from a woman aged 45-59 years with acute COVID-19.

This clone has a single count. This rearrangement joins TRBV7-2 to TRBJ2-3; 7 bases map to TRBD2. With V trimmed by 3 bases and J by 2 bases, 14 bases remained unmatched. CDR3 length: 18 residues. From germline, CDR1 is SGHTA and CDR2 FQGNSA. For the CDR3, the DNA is TGTGCCAGCAGCTTTCAAAAACGAGCGGGACTAAACACAGATACGCAGTATTTT. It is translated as CASSFQKRAGLNTDTQYF. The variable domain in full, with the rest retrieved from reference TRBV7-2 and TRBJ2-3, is GAGVSQSPSNKVTEKGKDVELRCDPISGHTALYWYRQSLGQGLEFLIYFQGNSAPDKSGLPSDRFSAERTGGSVSTLTIQRTQQEDSAVYLCASSFQKRAGLNTDTQYFGPGTRLTVL.

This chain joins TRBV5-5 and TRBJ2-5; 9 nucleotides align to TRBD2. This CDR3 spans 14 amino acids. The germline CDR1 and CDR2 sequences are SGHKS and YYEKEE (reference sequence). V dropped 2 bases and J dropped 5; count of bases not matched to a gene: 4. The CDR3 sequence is CASSFSGSGETQYF. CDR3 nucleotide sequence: TGTGCCAGCAGCTTTAGCGGGAGTGGGGAGACCCAGTACTTC.

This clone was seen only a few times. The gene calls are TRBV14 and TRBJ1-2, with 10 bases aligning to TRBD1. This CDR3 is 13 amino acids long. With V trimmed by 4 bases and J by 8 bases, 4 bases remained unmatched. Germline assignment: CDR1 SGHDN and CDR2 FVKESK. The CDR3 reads CASSRDRGPGYTF. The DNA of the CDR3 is TGTGCCAGCAGCCGAGACAGGGGGCCCGGCTACACCTTC.

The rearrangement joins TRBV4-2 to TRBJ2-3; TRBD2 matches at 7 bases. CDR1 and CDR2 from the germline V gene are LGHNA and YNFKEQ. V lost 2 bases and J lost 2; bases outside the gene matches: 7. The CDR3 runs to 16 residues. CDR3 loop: CASSQNLAEYTDTQYF. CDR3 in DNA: TGTGCCAGCAGCCAAAATCTAGCGGAGTACACAGATACGCAGTATTTT.

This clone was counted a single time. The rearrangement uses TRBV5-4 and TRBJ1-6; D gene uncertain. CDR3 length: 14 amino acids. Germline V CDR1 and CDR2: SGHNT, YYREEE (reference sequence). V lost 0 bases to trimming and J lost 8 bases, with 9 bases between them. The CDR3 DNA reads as TGTGCCAGCAGCTTGGACCAGAAAGATTCACCCCTCCACTTT. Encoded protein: CASSLDQKDSPLHF.

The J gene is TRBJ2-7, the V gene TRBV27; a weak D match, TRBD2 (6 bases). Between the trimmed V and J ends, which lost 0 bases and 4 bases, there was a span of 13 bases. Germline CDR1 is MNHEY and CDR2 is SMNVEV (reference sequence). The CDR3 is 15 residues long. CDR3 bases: TGTGCCAGCAGTTTATCAACGGGAGCGGTGTACGAGCAGTACTTC. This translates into CASSLSTGAVYEQYF.

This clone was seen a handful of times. The CDR3 here is CASRGGQGWYEQYF. The CDR3 nucleotides read TGTGCCAGCAGAGGAGGACAGGGGTGGTACGAGCAGTACTTC. The rearrangement joins TRBV2 to TRBJ2-7; 9 bases fit TRBD1. Losses at the gene ends were 6 bases for V and 4 bases for J; bases not matched to a gene: 7. The CDR3 consists of 14 residues. Germline values: CDR1 SNHLY, CDR2 FYNNEI.

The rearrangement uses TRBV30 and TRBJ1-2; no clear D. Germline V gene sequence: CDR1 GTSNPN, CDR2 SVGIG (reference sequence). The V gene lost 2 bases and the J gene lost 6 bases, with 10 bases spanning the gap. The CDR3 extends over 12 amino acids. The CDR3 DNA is TGTGCCTGGAGTACCGGAGAGCATGGCTACACCTTC. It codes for CAWSTGEHGYTF.

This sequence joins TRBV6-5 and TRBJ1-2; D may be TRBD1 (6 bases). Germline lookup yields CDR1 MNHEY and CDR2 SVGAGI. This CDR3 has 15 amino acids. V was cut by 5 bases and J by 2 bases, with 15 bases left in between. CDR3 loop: CASSPRVGGNYGYTF. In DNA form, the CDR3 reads TGTGCCAGCAGTCCCCGGGTAGGGGGAAACTATGGCTACACCTTC.

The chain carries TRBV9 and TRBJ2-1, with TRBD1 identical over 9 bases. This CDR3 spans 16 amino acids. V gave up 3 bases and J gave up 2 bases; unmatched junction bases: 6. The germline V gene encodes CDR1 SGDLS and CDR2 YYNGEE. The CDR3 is CASSGMGQGPYNEQFF. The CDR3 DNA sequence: TGTGCCAGCAGCGGAATGGGACAGGGCCCCTACAATGAGCAGTTCTTC.

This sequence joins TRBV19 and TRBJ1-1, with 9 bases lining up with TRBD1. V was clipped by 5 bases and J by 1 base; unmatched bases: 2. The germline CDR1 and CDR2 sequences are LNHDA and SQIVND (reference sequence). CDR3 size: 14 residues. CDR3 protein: CASSGTGRNTEAFF. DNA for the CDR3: TGTGCCAGTAGTGGGACAGGGCGGAACACTGAAGCTTTCTTT.

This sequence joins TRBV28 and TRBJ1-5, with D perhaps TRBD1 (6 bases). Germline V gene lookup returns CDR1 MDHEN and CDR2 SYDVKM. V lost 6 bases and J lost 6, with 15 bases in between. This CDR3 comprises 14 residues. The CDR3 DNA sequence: TGTGCCAGCAGGGTACAGGGAACGGGTCAGCCCCAGCATTTT. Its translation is CASRVQGTGQPQHF.

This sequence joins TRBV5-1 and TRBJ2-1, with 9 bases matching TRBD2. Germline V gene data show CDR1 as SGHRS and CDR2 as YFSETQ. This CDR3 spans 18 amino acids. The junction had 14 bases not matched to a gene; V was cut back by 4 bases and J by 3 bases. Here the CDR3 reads CASSPGEAGGSNYNEQFF. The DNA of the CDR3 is TGCGCCAGCAGCCCCGGAGAAGCGGGAGGTAGTAACTACAATGAGCAGTTCTTC.